This T cell receptor beta chain was obtained from a study of T cell changes during pregnancy in multiple sclerosis. Here immunoSEQ multiplex PCR was the method, and the copy in TCRdb shows in-frame clones only, minus some. The sample contains approximately 60,000 clones, under 95% of which appear only once. Germline assignment: CDR1 SGDLS and CDR2 YYNGEE. V was shortened by 0 bases and J by 7 bases, with 10 bases between the two germline ends. The CDR3 is 13 amino acids. This chain uses TRBV9 with TRBJ2-5, with D maybe TRBD2 (5 bases). The clonotype comes from a female donor with multiple sclerosis, enrolled in a pregnancy study. The input for sequencing was CD8+ T cells from peripheral blood mononuclear cells, taken in the second trimester of pregnancy. The CDR3 DNA follows: TGTGCCAGCAGCGTAGGACTATCGGGGACCCAGTACTTC. This gives the protein CASSVGLSGTQYF.